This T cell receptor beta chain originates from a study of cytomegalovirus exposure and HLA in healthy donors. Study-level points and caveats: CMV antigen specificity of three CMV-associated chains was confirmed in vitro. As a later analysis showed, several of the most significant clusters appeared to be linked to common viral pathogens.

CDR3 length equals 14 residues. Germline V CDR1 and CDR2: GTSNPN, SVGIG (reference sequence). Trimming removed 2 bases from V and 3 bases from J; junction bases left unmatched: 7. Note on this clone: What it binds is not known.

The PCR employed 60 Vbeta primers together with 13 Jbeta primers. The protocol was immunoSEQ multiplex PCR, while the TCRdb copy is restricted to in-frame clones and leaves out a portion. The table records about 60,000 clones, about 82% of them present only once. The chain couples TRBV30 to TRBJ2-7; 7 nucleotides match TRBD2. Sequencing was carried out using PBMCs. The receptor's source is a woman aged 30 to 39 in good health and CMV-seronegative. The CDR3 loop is CAWSSASGDYEQYF. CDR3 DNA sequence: TGTGCCTGGAGTTCGGCTAGCGGTGACTACGAGCAGTACTTC.